Sequencing of this T cell receptor (beta chain) was carried out in a study of T cell clonotyping in hematopoietic cell transplantation. The sample's time point: recipient sample about 28 days before transplant, after cytoreduction. Samples: about 28 days before transplant, then days 30, 100 and 180 after. Study observations and caveats: No sorting was done, leaving CD4 and CD8 contributions mixed. Pathologically expanded recipient clonotypes increased progressively from day 30 to day 180 as diversity fell.

The repertoire was sequenced with immunoSEQ multiplex PCR; TCRdb's copy has only in-frame clones and lacks some. Of about 41,000 clones in the sample, roughly 80% were seen once. Turning to this clone: Its target is unknown.

This sequence was found in a man in his 60s with myelodysplastic syndrome. Some clones in this sample may be carry-over from other donors' samples. Sequencing used peripheral blood mononuclear cells, obtained before stem cell transplant.

The CDR3 coding sequence is TGTGCCAGCAGCGTAGAGAGCGGGGGGGCTATCGCGCAGTATTTT. Its translation: CASSVESGGAIAQYF. V usage is TRBV9 and J usage is TRBJ2-3; TRBD2 aligns across 10 bases. Germline CDR1 reads SGDLS; CDR2 reads YYNGEE. Trimming took 0 bases from V and 10 from J; bases not matched to a gene: 8. CDR3 length: 15 residues.